The 5 T cell receptor beta chains below were found in one sample sequenced in a study of blood T cells in healthy people across ages. Next came a second PCR, run for about 6 to 12 cycles, which used a sample-barcoded 5' primer along with a J-beta primer mix. MiXCR, applied by TCRdb to the 5' RACE reads, yields one record per CDR3 protein. The profile shows about a million distinct CDR3 sequences, around two fifths of them singletons. The sequenced sample consisted of blood. The receptor source for this set is a man in his late teens or twenties in good health.

The rearrangement uses TRBV9 and TRBJ2-3, with 8 bases matching TRBD2. Germline-derived CDR1 and CDR2 are SGDLS and YYNGEE. The length of the CDR3 is 18 residues. V shed 4 bases and J 0 bases; nucleotides not matched to a gene: 13. CDR3 nucleotides: TGTGCCAGCAGCCCCCGCGGGCGGGGGGTCACTAGCACAGATACGCAGTATTTT. This encodes CASSPRGRGVTSTDTQYF.

This clonotype came up a few times. The chain couples TRBV7-2 to TRBJ2-4; D gene ambiguous. The J call may be faulty, since TRBJ2-7 better matches the DNA end. CDR1 and CDR2 from the germline V gene are SGHTA and FQGNSA. The CDR3 is 16 residues long. In nucleotides, the CDR3 is TGTGCCAGCAGCTTAGTTTTTTTGGCAGGCAACTACGAGCAGTACTTC. Amino acids: CASSLVFLAGNYEQYF.

This clonotype has just a few counts. J is TRBJ2-1 and V is TRBV7-9; tentatively, D is TRBD1 or TRBD2 (5 bases each). V lost 6 bases and J lost 6, with 9 bases in between. Germline V gives CDR1 SEHNR, CDR2 FQNEAQ (reference sequence). There are 12 residues in the CDR3. The CDR3 coding sequence is TGTGCCAGCAGTTGGGACGTCAATGAGCAGTTCTTC. Its protein is CASSWDVNEQFF.

The CDR3 bases are TGCGCCAGCAGTCCCCCACGGAGGTCCTATGGCTACACCTTC. It yields the protein CASSPPRRSYGYTF. The V gene is TRBV4-1, the J gene TRBJ1-2; D not certain. This CDR3 is 14 amino acids long. V was shortened by 6 bases and J by 4 bases, with 15 bases between the two germline ends. Looked up from germline, CDR1 is MGHRA and CDR2 is YSYEKL.

This clonotype was counted at least ten times. The rearrangement joins TRBV7-8 to TRBJ2-7; D is undetermined. V lost 2 bases and J 3 bases, leaving 11 bases between the germline ends. Germline lookup yields CDR1 SGHVS and CDR2 FQNEAQ. The CDR3 has 14 amino acids. CDR3 sequence (DNA): TGTGCCAGCAGCTTACCCCCTTCACGCTACGAGCAGTACTTC. Protein: CASSLPPSRYEQYF.